These 9 T cell receptor beta chains were sequenced from one sample in a study of blood T cell repertoires in COVID-19. TCRdb keeps only in-frame clones here, not all; method: immunoSEQ multiplex PCR. The data contain approximately 27,000 clones, approximately 86% of them seen just once; the ten biggest clones take up 15% to 20%. Sequences were obtained from peripheral blood. These receptors came from a man aged 65 to 85 with acute or convalescent COVID-19.

CDR3 bases: TGTGCCAGCAGCCAAGAGCCCTCGGTGGATACGCAGTATTTT. This gives the protein CASSQEPSVDTQYF. The chain carries TRBV3-1 (or the pseudogene TRBV3-2) and TRBJ2-3, with D unclear. The CDR3 loop spans 14 amino acids. The V gene lost 0 bases and the J gene lost 6 bases, with 10 bases spanning the gap. CDR1 is LGHDT and CDR2 is YNNKEL in the germline V gene (reference sequence).

V usage is TRBV27 and J usage is TRBJ2-1, with D possibly being TRBD2 (6 bases). Germline-derived CDR1 and CDR2 are MNHEY and SMNVEV (reference sequence). The CDR3 covers 15 residues. V lost 5 bases to trimming and J lost 2 bases, with 13 bases between them. CDR3 residues: CASSPPGGTYNEQFF. CDR3 bases: TGTGCCAGCAGTCCCCCGGGCGGGACCTACAATGAGCAGTTCTTC.

V gene TRBV2 combines with J gene TRBJ2-1, with D possibly matching TRBD2 (6 bases). Trimming cost V 2 bases and J 4 bases, with 15 bases left between them. CDR3 length: 16 amino acids. Germline V gives CDR1 SNHLY, CDR2 FYNNEI. The CDR3 is CASSELIAEGYNEQFF. In nucleotides, the CDR3 is TGTGCCAGCAGTGAATTAATAGCGGAGGGTTACAATGAGCAGTTCTTC. Drawing the rest from reference TRBV2 and TRBJ2-1, the complete variable domain is EPEVTQTPSHQVTQMGQEVILRCVPISNHLYFYWYRQILGQKVEFLVSFYNNEISEKSEIFDDQFSVERPDGSNFTLKIRSTKLEDSAMYFCASSELIAEGYNEQFFGPGTRLTVL.

The chain has TRBV12-5 and TRBJ2-7; D might be TRBD2 (5 bases). Between the trimmed V and J ends, which lost 1 base and 2 bases, there was a span of 12 bases. The CDR3 is 15 amino acids. Germline CDR1 LGHNT, CDR2 FRNRAP. The DNA for the CDR3 is TGTGCTAGTGGTTTGGCTGGGGAGCCGGCCTACGAGCAGTACTTC. Amino acids: CASGLAGEPAYEQYF.

V and J are TRBV3-1 (or the pseudogene TRBV3-2) and TRBJ2-1; D possibly corresponds to TRBD2 (5 bases). From germline, CDR1 is LGHDT and CDR2 YNNKEL (reference sequence). Trimming stripped 8 bases from V and 3 bases from J, with 11 bases between. The length of the CDR3 is 13 residues. The CDR3 DNA reads TGTGCCAGCCGAGGGATGAACTACAATGAGCAGTTCTTC. Residues: CASRGMNYNEQFF.

This chain connects TRBV27 to TRBJ2-1; 7 bases fit TRBD1. In germline, CDR1 is MNHEY, CDR2 SMNVEV (reference sequence). The CDR3 runs to 11 residues. Trimming took 8 bases from V and 13 from J; bases not matched to a gene: 8. The CDR3 region is CASYDRDSQFF. The CDR3 DNA sequence: TGTGCCAGCTACGACCGGGACAGCCAGTTCTTC.

J is TRBJ2-1 and V is TRBV27, with 9 positions matching TRBD1. V lost 6 bases to trimming and J lost 4 bases; unmatched junction nucleotides: 7. The CDR3 runs to 15 residues. CDR1 MNHEY and CDR2 SMNVEV come from the germline V gene (reference sequence). The CDR3 DNA follows: TGTGCCAGCAGCATACCGGGACAGGGTTACAATGAGCAGTTCTTC. Translating gives CASSIPGQGYNEQFF.

The chain employs TRBV2 and TRBJ1-4, with 9 bases fitting TRBD1. Germline V CDR1 and CDR2: SNHLY, FYNNEI. The CDR3 sequence is 15 residues long. V lost 0 bases and J lost 9; bases outside the gene matches: 5. In nucleotides, the CDR3 is TGTGCCAGCAGTGAAGCCCTCTACAGGGGGCAAAAACTGTTTTTT. Translation: CASSEALYRGQKLFF.

This chain joins TRBV5-1 and TRBJ2-5, with D maybe TRBD1 (6 bases). This CDR3 comprises 14 residues. V lost 1 base, J lost 3 bases, and 10 bases lay in between. CDR1 is SGHRS, CDR2 YFSETQ, per germline. Here the CDR3 DNA reads TGCGCCAGCAGCTTGCGGCAGGGGAAAGAGACCCAGTACTTC. It specifies CASSLRQGKETQYF.